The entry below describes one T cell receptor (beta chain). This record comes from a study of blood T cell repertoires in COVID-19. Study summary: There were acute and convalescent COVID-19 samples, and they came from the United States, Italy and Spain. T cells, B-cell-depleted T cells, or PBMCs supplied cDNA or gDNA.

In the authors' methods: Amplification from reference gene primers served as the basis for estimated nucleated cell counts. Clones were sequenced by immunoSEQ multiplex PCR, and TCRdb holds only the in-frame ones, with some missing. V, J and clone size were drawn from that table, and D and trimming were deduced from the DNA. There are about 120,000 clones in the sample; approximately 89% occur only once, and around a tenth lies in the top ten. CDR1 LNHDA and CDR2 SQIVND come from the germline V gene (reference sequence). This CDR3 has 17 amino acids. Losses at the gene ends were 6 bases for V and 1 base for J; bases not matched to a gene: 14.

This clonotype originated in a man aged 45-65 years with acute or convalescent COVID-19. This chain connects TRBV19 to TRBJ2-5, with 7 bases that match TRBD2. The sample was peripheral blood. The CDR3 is CASRWASGRPPQETQYF. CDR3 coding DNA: TGTGCCAGTAGATGGGCTAGCGGACGACCACCCCAAGAGACCCAGTACTTC.